Listed here are 19 T cell receptor beta chains from one sample, sequenced in a study of blood T cell repertoires in COVID-19. Measured with immunoSEQ multiplex PCR; TCRdb has only the in-frame clones, and not every one. This table holds more than 150,000 clones, approximately 86% found once. Specimen: peripheral blood. The receptors derive from a man between 40 and 49 years old with active or convalescent COVID-19.

The genes are TRBV11-2 and TRBJ1-5; the D gene is possibly TRBD1 (6 bases). Per germline, CDR1 SGHAT and CDR2 FQNNGV. This CDR3 has 14 residues. Trimming stripped 2 bases from V and 1 base from J, with 6 bases between. CDR3 sequence: CASSLRGSNQPQHF. The CDR3 nucleotides read TGTGCCAGCAGCTTAAGGGGGAGCAATCAGCCCCAGCATTTT.

This clone was detected only a few times. This chain links TRBV9 with TRBJ2-2; D may be TRBD2 (5 bases). The V end lost 3 bases, the J end lost 7 bases, and 25 bases lay between the germline ends. The CDR3 totals 18 residues. The germline V gene has CDR1 SGDLS and CDR2 YYNGEE. The CDR3 protein is CASSARPRDPGHVGELFF. CDR3 bases: TGTGCCAGCAGCGCGCGCCCCCGGGATCCAGGCCACGTCGGGGAGCTGTTTTTT.

The genes are TRBV24-1 and TRBJ1-1, with 7 bases fitting TRBD1. V gave up 4 bases and J gave up 1 base; unmatched junction bases: 5. This CDR3 region has 15 residues. Germline V lookup: CDR1 KGHDR, CDR2 SFDVKD. CDR3 sequence: CATSDPRQGNTEAFF. DNA of the CDR3: TGTGCCACCAGTGACCCACGACAGGGGAACACTGAAGCTTTCTTT.

The chain is built from TRBV7-2 and TRBJ1-1, with D hard to call. Germline CDR1 is SGHTA and CDR2 is FQGNSA. Trimming removed 4 bases at V and 7 bases at J, with 10 bases between. This CDR3 is built from 12 residues. CDR3 residues: CASSSPGREAFF. CDR3 DNA: TGTGCCAGCAGCTCCCCGGGTCGTGAAGCTTTCTTT.

The rearrangement joins TRBV6-5 to TRBJ1-5; possibly TRBD1 for D (5 bases). Trimming cost V 11 bases and J 2 bases, with 10 bases left between them. The germline CDR1 and CDR2 sequences are MNHEY and SVGAGI. This CDR3 has 12 amino acids. The chain's CDR3 is CAGGERNQPQHF. In DNA form, the CDR3 reads TGTGCCGGGGGGGAACGCAATCAGCCCCAGCATTTT.

The V call is TRBV4-3, the J call TRBJ2-1; tentative D call: TRBD2 (7 bases). The ends were cut back, 4 bases at V and 3 bases at J, with 13 bases in the middle. The CDR3 runs to 15 residues. Germline V lookup: CDR1 LGHNA, CDR2 YSLEER. The CDR3 region has the DNA TGCGCCAGCAGCCTCTACAGGGAGGGCTACAATGAGCAGTTCTTC. This codes for CASSLYREGYNEQFF.

J is TRBJ2-1 and V is TRBV19; TRBD2 matches 8 bases. Looked up from germline, CDR1 is LNHDA and CDR2 is SQIVND (reference sequence). V lost 9 bases and J lost 8; bases outside the gene matches: 6. The CDR3 runs 12 residues. CDR3: CASGGAKDEQFF. In DNA, the CDR3 is TGTGCCAGCGGGGGGGCCAAGGATGAGCAGTTCTTC.

The chain employs TRBV29-1 and TRBJ1-5, with a weak D call TRBD1 (6 bases). CDR1 and CDR2 (germline): SQVTM, ANQGSEA. The CDR3 totals 15 residues. The CDR3 is CNLLSGGAGNQPQHF. The CDR3 DNA reads TGCAACCTACTGTCTGGGGGCGCAGGCAATCAGCCCCAGCATTTT. The complete variable domain, with remaining parts taken from reference TRBV29-1 and TRBJ1-5, reads SAVISQKPSRDICQRGTSLTIQCQVDSQVTMMFWYRQQPGQSLTLIATANQGSEATYESGFVIDKFPISRPNLTFSTLTVSNMSPEDSSIYLCNLLSGGAGNQPQHFGDGTRLSIL.

The rearrangement links TRBV10-3 to TRBJ1-6, with 9 nucleotides matching TRBD1. This CDR3 is built from 12 residues. V dropped 10 bases and J dropped 7; count of bases not matched to a gene: 2. Germline loops: CDR1 ENHRY, CDR2 SYGVKD. CDR3 DNA: TGTGCCAACGGACAGGGGAATTCACCCCTCCACTTT. It translates to CANGQGNSPLHF.

This chain uses TRBV7-2 with TRBJ2-5; 10 bases are shared with TRBD2. CDR3 size: 15 residues. Per the germline V gene, CDR1 is SGHTA and CDR2 is FQGNSA. V shed 5 bases, J shed 5 bases, and the junction held 8 bases outside the gene matches. The CDR3 region has the DNA TGTGCCAGCAGCCTACTAGCGGGGAGGGGGGAGACCCAGTACTTC. Amino acids: CASSLLAGRGETQYF.

This chain links TRBV5-1 with TRBJ1-2, with TRBD1 as a possible D gene (5 bases). The CDR3 totals 14 residues. Germline V gene sequence: CDR1 SGHRS, CDR2 YFSETQ. Trimming left V 3 bases short and J 11 bases short, with 20 bases between. The CDR3 region has the DNA TGCGCCAGCAGCTCTTCCGGGACCGCGGGAGGTTACACCTTC. Amino acid sequence: CASSSSGTAGGYTF.

This clone was seen just once. This sequence joins TRBV4-1 and TRBJ2-5, with 9 bases matching TRBD1. The CDR3 spans 16 residues. J lost 5 bases, V lost 5 bases, and 12 bases had no gene match. In germline, CDR1 is MGHRA, CDR2 YSYEKL. The CDR3 reads CASSSSPGTGFETQYF. The CDR3 bases are TGCGCCAGCAGCTCCAGTCCCGGGACAGGGTTTGAGACCCAGTACTTC.

The chain carries TRBV11-3 and TRBJ1-3; D is possibly TRBD1 (6 bases). Germline CDR1 SGHNT, CDR2 YENEEA. The V end lost 4 bases, the J end lost 8 bases, and 24 bases lay between the germline ends. This CDR3 is built from 17 residues. This CDR3 is CASSSLPQGGLVDTIYF. In DNA, the CDR3 is TGTGCCAGCAGCTCCCTGCCACAGGGAGGGCTTGTGGACACCATATATTTT.

The chain is built from TRBV2 and TRBJ1-5; 8 bases fit TRBD1. Germline V CDR1 and CDR2: SNHLY, FYNNEI. V was pared by 4 bases and J by 7 bases, with 6 bases of the junction left unmatched. The CDR3 covers 14 residues. The CDR3 region is CASSGTGWQQPQHF. As DNA, the CDR3 is TGTGCCAGCAGTGGGACAGGGTGGCAGCAGCCCCAGCATTTT.

The V gene is TRBV5-1, the J gene TRBJ1-1, with a possible D match to TRBD1 (6 bases). CDR3 length: 15 amino acids. Trimming left V 4 bases short and J 1 base short, with 14 bases between. CDR1 is SGHRS and CDR2 is YFSETQ in the germline V gene. CDR3 DNA sequence: TGCGCCAGCAGCGCACAGGGACCGTCGAACACTGAAGCTTTCTTT. It translates to CASSAQGPSNTEAFF.

The chain joins TRBV12-5 to TRBJ2-5, with TRBD1 matching 8 bases. The CDR3 length is 14 residues. Germline V CDR1 and CDR2: LGHNT, FRNRAP. V lost 6 bases, J lost 5 bases, and 8 bases stayed unmatched. The CDR3 loop is CASGVAGGLETQYF. The CDR3 DNA sequence: TGTGCTAGTGGCGTGGCAGGGGGCCTGGAGACCCAGTACTTC.

The DNA of the CDR3 is TGTGCCACCAGTGATTTGGGGACCCAAAAGGGGGTACATGAGCAGTTCTTC. The encoded protein is CATSDLGTQKGVHEQFF. This chain links TRBV24-1 with TRBJ2-1, with a possible D match to TRBD1 (6 bases). The CDR3 has 17 amino acids. V was shortened by 0 bases and J by 8 bases, with 19 bases between the two germline ends. CDR1 and CDR2 from the germline V gene are KGHDR and SFDVKD.

This rearrangement joins TRBV28 to TRBJ1-5; no clear D gene. The V and J ends lost 5 bases and 0 bases respectively, with 14 bases between them. Germline loops: CDR1 MDHEN, CDR2 SYDVKM. The CDR3 is 16 residues long. The CDR3 nucleotides read TGTGCCAGCAGTCAATTAATGCGGTTTAGCAATCAGCCCCAGCATTTT. Its translation is CASSQLMRFSNQPQHF.

The rearrangement uses TRBV23-1 and TRBJ2-1, with TRBD2 matching 7 bases. TRBV23-1 carries the ORF label, with uncertain function. This CDR3 region has 16 residues. V shed 4 bases, J shed 5 bases, and the junction held 11 bases outside the gene matches. For the CDR3, the DNA is TGCGCCAGCAGTCGGGAGGGATTTGAAGGGGACAATGAGCAGTTCTTC. Protein sequence: CASSREGFEGDNEQFF.